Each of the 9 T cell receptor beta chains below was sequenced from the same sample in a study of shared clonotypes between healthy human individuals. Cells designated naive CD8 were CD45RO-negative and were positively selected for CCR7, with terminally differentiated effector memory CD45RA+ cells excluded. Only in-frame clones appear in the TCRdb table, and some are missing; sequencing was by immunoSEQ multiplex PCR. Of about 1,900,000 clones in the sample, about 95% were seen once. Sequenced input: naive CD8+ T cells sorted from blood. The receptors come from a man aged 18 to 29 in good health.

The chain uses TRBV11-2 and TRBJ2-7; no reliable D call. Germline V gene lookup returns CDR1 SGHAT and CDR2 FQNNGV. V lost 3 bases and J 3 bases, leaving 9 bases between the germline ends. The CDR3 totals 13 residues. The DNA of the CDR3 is TGTGCCAGCAGCTTGCCCGGTGACTACGAGCAGTACTTC. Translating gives CASSLPGDYEQYF.

The CDR3 protein is CASKPGRDDEKLFF. CDR3 sequence (DNA): TGTGCCAGCAAACCGGGACGGGACGATGAAAAACTGTTTTTT. This chain links TRBV27 with TRBJ1-4; D possibly corresponds to TRBD1 (5 bases). Germline CDR1 and CDR2: MNHEY and SMNVEV (reference sequence). The germline V and J ends were trimmed by 7 bases and 6 bases, with 15 bases remaining between them. The CDR3 extends over 14 amino acids.

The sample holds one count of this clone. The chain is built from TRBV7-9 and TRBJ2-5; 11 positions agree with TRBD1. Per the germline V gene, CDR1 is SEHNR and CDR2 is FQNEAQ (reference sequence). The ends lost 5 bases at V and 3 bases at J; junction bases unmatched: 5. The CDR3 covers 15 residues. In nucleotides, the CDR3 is TGTGCCAGCAGCACAGGGACAGGGGGTGAAGAGACCCAGTACTTC. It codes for CASSTGTGGEETQYF.

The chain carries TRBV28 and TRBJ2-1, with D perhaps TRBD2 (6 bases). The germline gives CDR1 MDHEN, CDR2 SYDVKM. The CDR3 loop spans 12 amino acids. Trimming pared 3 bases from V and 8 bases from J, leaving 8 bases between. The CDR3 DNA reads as TGTGCCAGCAGTTTGATAGCGGATGAGCAGTTCTTC. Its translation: CASSLIADEQFF.

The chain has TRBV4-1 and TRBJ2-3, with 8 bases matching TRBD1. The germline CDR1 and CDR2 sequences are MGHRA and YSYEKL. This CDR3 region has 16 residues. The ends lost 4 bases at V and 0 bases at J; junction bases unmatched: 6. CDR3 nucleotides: TGCGCCAGCAGCCTACGGGACAGGATAAGCACAGATACGCAGTATTTT. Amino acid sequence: CASSLRDRISTDTQYF.

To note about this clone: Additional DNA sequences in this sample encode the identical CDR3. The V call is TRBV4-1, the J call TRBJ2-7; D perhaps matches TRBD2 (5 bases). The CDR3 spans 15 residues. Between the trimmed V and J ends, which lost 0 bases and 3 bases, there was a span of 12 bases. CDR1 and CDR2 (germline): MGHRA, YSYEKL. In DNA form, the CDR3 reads TGCGCCAGCAGCCAAGATCGGGCGGGTGGCTACGAGCAGTACTTC. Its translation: CASSQDRAGGYEQYF.

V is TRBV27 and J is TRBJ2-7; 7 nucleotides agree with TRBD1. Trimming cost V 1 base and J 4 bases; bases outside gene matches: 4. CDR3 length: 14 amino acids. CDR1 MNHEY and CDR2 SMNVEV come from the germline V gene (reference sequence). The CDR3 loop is CASSLYTGAYEQYF. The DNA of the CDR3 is TGTGCCAGCAGTTTATATACAGGGGCATACGAGCAGTACTTC.

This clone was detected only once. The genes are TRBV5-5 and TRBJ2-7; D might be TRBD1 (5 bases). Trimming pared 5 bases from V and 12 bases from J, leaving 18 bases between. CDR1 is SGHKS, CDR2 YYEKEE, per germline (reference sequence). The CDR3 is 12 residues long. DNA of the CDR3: TGTGCCAGCAGTCCTGACAGTACTTTAACGTACTTC. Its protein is CASSPDSTLTYF.

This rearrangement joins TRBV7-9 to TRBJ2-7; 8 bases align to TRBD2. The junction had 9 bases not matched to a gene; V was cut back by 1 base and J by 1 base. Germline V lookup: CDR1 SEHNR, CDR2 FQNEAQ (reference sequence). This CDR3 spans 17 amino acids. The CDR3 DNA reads TGTGCCAGCAGCTTAGGGGCGGCGGGAGGCCAATCCTACGAGCAGTACTTC. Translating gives CASSLGAAGGQSYEQYF.